The 10 T cell receptor beta chains in this list originate from one sample, sequenced in a study of multiple sclerosis patients with progressive multifocal leukoencephalopathy. Time point denoted: time of PML onset. The repertoire was sequenced with immunoSEQ multiplex PCR; TCRdb's copy has only in-frame clones and lacks some. The data show about 30,000 clones, more than 70% seen once. The sample was PBMCs, taken from a patient treated with natalizumab. These receptor sequences come from a woman aged 25 to 39 with progressive multifocal leukoencephalopathy.

The chain combines TRBV6-5 with TRBJ2-7; D may match TRBD1 or TRBD2 (6 bases each). The CDR3 contains 16 residues. Germline V gene data show CDR1 as MNHEY and CDR2 as SVGAGI. Trimming removed 0 bases at V and 2 bases at J, with 14 bases between. The CDR3 protein is CASSYSGGQPTYEQYF. Written as DNA, the CDR3 is TGTGCCAGCAGTTACTCGGGAGGACAGCCAACCTACGAGCAGTACTTC.

The V call is TRBV5-4, the J call TRBJ2-7; TRBD1 agrees at 7 bases. This CDR3 spans 13 amino acids. Germline loops: CDR1 SGHNT, CDR2 YYREEE (reference sequence). Losses at the gene ends were 4 bases for V and 4 bases for J; bases not matched to a gene: 5. In DNA form, the CDR3 reads TGTGCCAGCAGCCCGGGACAGTTTTACGAGCAGTACTTC. Translating gives CASSPGQFYEQYF.

The chain links TRBV5-4 to TRBJ2-7; D unresolved. V shed 0 bases and J shed 0 bases, with 10 bases lying between them. The germline V gene has CDR1 SGHNT and CDR2 YYREEE (reference sequence). The CDR3 extends over 15 amino acids. DNA for the CDR3: TGTGCCAGCAGCTTGGGGACCCTGAGCTCCTACGAGCAGTACTTC. It translates to CASSLGTLSSYEQYF.

V gene TRBV25-1 combines with J gene TRBJ2-1; the match to TRBD2 covers 10 bases. The germline V gene has CDR1 MGHDK and CDR2 SYGVNS. The CDR3 runs to 16 residues. With V trimmed by 5 bases and J by 7 bases, 11 bases remained unmatched. CDR3 residues: CASSTGLAGGWNEQFF. CDR3 nucleotide sequence: TGTGCCAGCAGTACCGGATTAGCGGGGGGCTGGAATGAGCAGTTCTTC.

The rearrangement joins TRBV7-3 to TRBJ2-6, with D possibly being TRBD1 or TRBD2 (5 bases each). The length of the CDR3 is 19 residues. Germline CDR1 is SGHTA and CDR2 is FQGTGA. V lost 5 bases, J lost 4 bases, and 24 bases lay in between. This CDR3 is CASSPGLRGASGGANVLTF. Written as DNA, the CDR3 is TGTGCCAGCAGCCCTGGGCTAAGGGGCGCCTCGGGAGGGGCCAACGTCCTGACTTTC.

This clone was seen more than once but under ten times. This rearrangement joins TRBV27 to TRBJ2-2; 10 nucleotides agree with TRBD2. V lost 8 bases to trimming and J lost 6 bases; unmatched junction nucleotides: 6. The germline CDR1 and CDR2 sequences are MNHEY and SMNVEV (reference sequence). The CDR3 is 14 residues long. CDR3 sequence: CASQSGGEAGELFF. CDR3 nucleotide sequence: TGTGCCAGCCAGAGCGGGGGGGAGGCCGGGGAGCTGTTTTTT.

V usage is TRBV6-6 and J usage is TRBJ1-5, with D possibly being TRBD1 (5 bases). In germline, CDR1 is MNHNY, CDR2 SVGAGI (reference sequence). The V gene lost 2 bases and the J gene lost 0 bases, with 8 bases spanning the gap. The CDR3 loop spans 15 amino acids. The CDR3 spells CASSYDRYSNQPQHF. The DNA of the CDR3 is TGTGCCAGCAGTTACGACAGATATAGCAATCAGCCCCAGCATTTT.

The chain carries TRBV15 and TRBJ2-3, with D maybe TRBD1 (6 bases). CDR1 and CDR2 from the germline V gene are LNHNV and YYDKDF (reference sequence). The ends were cut back, 5 bases at V and 11 bases at J, with 20 bases in the middle. The CDR3 has 14 residues. In DNA form, the CDR3 reads TGTGCCACCAGCCGCGACAGGTCCCCAAAGGGGCAGTATTTT. Translation gives CATSRDRSPKGQYF.

The V call is TRBV7-8, the J call TRBJ2-2; TRBD1 matches 10 bases. The CDR3 is 16 amino acids. Germline V CDR1 and CDR2: SGHVS, FQNEAQ. V was clipped by 0 bases and J by 6 bases; unmatched bases: 4. DNA for the CDR3: TGTGCCAGCAGCTTAGCGACAGGGGGCTATGCCGGGGAGCTGTTTTTT. Protein sequence: CASSLATGGYAGELFF.

The chain carries TRBV11-3 and TRBJ2-3; 8 nucleotides line up with TRBD2. Trimming cost V 0 bases and J 2 bases; bases outside gene matches: 1. Germline CDR1 SGHNT, CDR2 YENEEA. This CDR3 spans 15 amino acids. CDR3 DNA sequence: TGTGCCAGCAGCTTAGATAGCGGGAACACAGATACGCAGTATTTT. The encoded protein is CASSLDSGNTDTQYF.